These 27 T cell receptor beta chains share one sample of origin, sequenced in a study of blood T cell repertoires in COVID-19. Produced via immunoSEQ multiplex PCR; TCRdb's table is partial and in-frame only. The sample yields 150,000 to 200,000 clones, 70% to 80% seen once. The source material was peripheral blood. These TCRs come from a woman between 35 and 50 years old with COVID-19, enrolled during active disease.

The CDR3 is CASSFSTESGNTIYF. CDR3 bases: TGTGCCAGCAGTTTCTCTACAGAGTCTGGAAACACCATATATTTT. V is TRBV27 and J is TRBJ1-3; D remains ambiguous. Germline-derived CDR1 and CDR2 are MNHEY and SMNVEV (reference sequence). The CDR3 covers 15 residues. V shed 3 bases and J shed 1 base, with 10 bases lying between them.

This rearrangement joins TRBV2 to TRBJ2-7, with 8 bases aligning to TRBD1. V dropped 5 bases and J dropped 2; count of bases not matched to a gene: 11. The CDR3 is 16 amino acids. The V gene's germline CDR1 is SNHLY and CDR2 FYNNEI. This CDR3 is CASSRPPGQATYEQYF. CDR3 coding DNA: TGTGCCAGCAGTCGTCCCCCGGGACAGGCTACCTACGAGCAGTACTTC.

The table lists this clone with a few counts. The V and J genes are TRBV18 and TRBJ1-1, with 7 bases identical to TRBD1. The CDR3 covers 14 residues. Per the germline V gene, CDR1 is KGHSH and CDR2 is LQKENI. V was clipped by 3 bases and J by 4 bases; unmatched bases: 5. CDR3: CASSPVQGSTEAFF. DNA of the CDR3: TGTGCCAGCTCACCGGTACAGGGGAGCACTGAAGCTTTCTTT.

The chain recombines TRBV7-2 with TRBJ2-3; D possibly corresponds to TRBD1 (6 bases). V lost 6 bases and J lost 8, with 18 bases in between. This CDR3 is 14 amino acids long. The V gene's germline CDR1 is SGHTA and CDR2 FQGNSA. This chain's CDR3 is CASSDRLFEGTQYF. DNA for the CDR3: TGTGCCAGCAGTGACAGGCTTTTCGAAGGTACGCAGTATTTT.

This chain links TRBV9 with TRBJ1-2; D perhaps matches TRBD1 (5 bases). This CDR3 spans 15 amino acids. Germline V gives CDR1 SGDLS, CDR2 YYNGEE. Trimming pared 0 bases from V and 6 bases from J, leaving 15 bases between. The DNA for the CDR3 is TGTGCCAGCAGCGTAGTGGCGGGAGGGGTCAATGGCTACACCTTC. Translation: CASSVVAGGVNGYTF. The variable domain in full, completed from reference TRBV9 and TRBJ1-2, reads DSGVTQTPKHLITATGQRVTLRCSPRSGDLSVYWYQQSLDQGLQFLIQYYNGEERAKGNILERFSAQQFPDLHSELNLSSLELGDSALYFCASSVVAGGVNGYTFGSGTRLTVV.

V gene TRBV13 combines with J gene TRBJ2-1, with 7 nucleotides matching TRBD2. V was clipped by 4 bases and J by 0 bases; unmatched bases: 6. The germline CDR1 and CDR2 sequences are PRHDT and FYEKMQ (reference sequence). The CDR3 is 16 residues long. The chain's CDR3 is CASSSTSPSSYNEQFF. CDR3 coding DNA: TGTGCCAGCAGCTCGACTAGCCCAAGCTCCTACAATGAGCAGTTCTTC.

This clone was counted between two and nine times. This chain joins TRBV5-4 and TRBJ2-3; 7 nucleotides agree with TRBD2. The germline gives CDR1 SGHNT, CDR2 YYREEE (reference sequence). There are 15 residues in the CDR3. V dropped 0 bases and J dropped 0; count of bases not matched to a gene: 1. The CDR3 nucleotides read TGTGCCAGCAGCTTGGCTAGCGGTAGCACAGATACGCAGTATTTT. The encoded protein is CASSLASGSTDTQYF.

The J gene is TRBJ1-1, the V gene TRBV7-9, with D uncertain. V was trimmed by 2 bases and J by 7 bases, leaving 11 bases between them. The CDR3 is 13 residues long. Germline assignment: CDR1 SEHNR and CDR2 FQNEAQ (reference sequence). CDR3 bases: TGTGCCAGCAGCTTACTAGGGAGTTATGAAGCTTTCTTT. The encoded protein is CASSLLGSYEAFF.

The genes are TRBV6-2 or TRBV6-3 and TRBJ1-6, with unresolved D. Germline V gene data show CDR1 as MNHEY and CDR2 as SVGEGT. Trimming pared 0 bases from V and 0 bases from J, leaving 6 bases between. The CDR3 consists of 16 residues. CDR3 region: CASSYSKSSYNSPLHF. The CDR3 DNA sequence: TGTGCCAGCAGTTACTCGAAGAGCTCCTATAATTCACCCCTCCACTTT.

The V and J genes are TRBV3-1 (or the pseudogene TRBV3-2) and TRBJ2-5, with no clear D. Germline V lookup: CDR1 LGHDT, CDR2 YNNKEL (reference sequence). Trimming left V 1 base short and J 3 bases short, with 18 bases between. CDR3 length: 17 residues. CDR3 DNA: TGTGCCAGCAGCCAAGGGATAGGCGGTCCCTCGGAAGAGACCCAGTACTTC. Protein sequence: CASSQGIGGPSEETQYF.

This chain uses TRBV27 with TRBJ1-2; no clear D gene. CDR1 MNHEY and CDR2 SMNVEV come from the germline V gene (reference sequence). This CDR3 has 15 residues. The V end lost 5 bases, the J end lost 4 bases, and 17 bases lay between the germline ends. CDR3 bases: TGTGCCAGCAGTCCCTCCCTGGGAGCGCCCTATGGCTACACCTTC. Translation gives CASSPSLGAPYGYTF.

The rearrangement uses TRBV2 and TRBJ1-2; D perhaps matches TRBD1 (5 bases). This CDR3 spans 12 amino acids. The V gene's germline CDR1 is SNHLY and CDR2 FYNNEI. Between the trimmed V and J ends, which lost 3 bases and 4 bases, there was a span of 6 bases. CDR3 sequence reads: CASSEGLYGYTF. The CDR3 DNA is TGTGCCAGCAGTGAGGGGCTCTATGGCTACACCTTC.

This clone has a single count. As DNA, the CDR3 is TGTGCCAGCAGCTCCAACTTTGGGGGCGTTATTAATGAGCAGTTCTTC. Amino acid sequence: CASSSNFGGVINEQFF. This sequence joins TRBV6-2 or TRBV6-3 and TRBJ2-1, with D perhaps TRBD1 (6 bases). Germline values: CDR1 MNHEY, CDR2 SVGEGT. Trimming left V 6 bases short and J 7 bases short, with 22 bases between. The CDR3 has 16 residues.

The chain employs TRBV14 and TRBJ1-2; the match to TRBD1 covers 10 bases. Unmatched junction bases numbered 11, after V lost 0 bases and J lost 7 bases. CDR1 SGHDN and CDR2 FVKESK come from the germline V gene. The CDR3 totals 17 residues. The CDR3 loop reads CASSQDARTGGWGGYTF. The CDR3 DNA sequence: TGTGCCAGCAGCCAAGACGCACGGACAGGGGGTTGGGGTGGCTACACCTTC. The full variable domain, rest sourced from reference TRBV14 and TRBJ1-2, is EAGVTQFPSHSVIEKGQTVTLRCDPISGHDNLYWYRRVMGKEIKFLLHFVKESKQDESGMPNNRFLAERTGGTYSTLKVQPAELEDSGVYFCASSQDARTGGWGGYTFGSGTRLTVV.

CDR3 sequence reads: CASSDPGTSGSTDTQYF. The CDR3 nucleotides are TGTGCCAGCAGTGACCCCGGGACTAGCGGCAGCACAGATACGCAGTATTTT. The chain links TRBV6-1 to TRBJ2-3, with TRBD2 matching 11 bases. V shed 3 bases and J 0 bases; nucleotides not matched to a gene: 5. Germline assignment: CDR1 MNHNS and CDR2 SASEGT. The CDR3 is 17 amino acids.

The rearrangement uses TRBV3-1 (or the pseudogene TRBV3-2) and TRBJ1-2; D unclear. The CDR3 contains 16 residues. Germline lookup yields CDR1 LGHDT and CDR2 YNNKEL (reference sequence). V was pared by 1 base and J by 2 bases, with 14 bases between. CDR3 region: CASSQGHSRVNYGYTF. The CDR3 region has the DNA TGTGCCAGCAGCCAAGGGCACTCGAGGGTAAACTATGGCTACACCTTC.

The chain combines TRBV6-5 with TRBJ1-1; possible D gene TRBD1, 5 bases. Germline assignment: CDR1 MNHEY and CDR2 SVGAGI. CDR3 size: 15 residues. With 2 bases removed from V and 0 bases from J, the gap between germline ends came to 10 bases. For the CDR3, the DNA is TGTGCCAGCAGTTACGGGGCAGGTTTGAACACTGAAGCTTTCTTT. Amino acids: CASSYGAGLNTEAFF.

The table lists this clone with a count of one. V gene TRBV9 combines with J gene TRBJ1-4, with 7 bases matching TRBD1. The CDR3 loop spans 17 amino acids. Germline V gives CDR1 SGDLS, CDR2 YYNGEE. Trimming at V came to 4 bases and at J to 0 bases, leaving 9 bases not matched to a gene. CDR3 nucleotide sequence: TGTGCCAGCAGCCCGAGGGACAGACGGGCAACTAATGAAAAACTGTTTTTT. Protein product: CASSPRDRRATNEKLFF.

J is TRBJ2-7 and V is TRBV5-1, with 10 bases fitting TRBD1. V was clipped by 3 bases and J by 12 bases; unmatched bases: 12. This CDR3 spans 14 amino acids. Looked up from germline, CDR1 is SGHRS and CDR2 is YFSETQ. The CDR3 spells CASSSRDRGSRWYF. CDR3 nucleotide sequence: TGCGCCAGCAGCTCCCGGGACAGGGGCTCTCGATGGTACTTC.

This clone was detected only once. The chain's CDR3 is CASSIRGADNQPQHF. CDR3 coding DNA: TGTGCCAGTAGTATACGGGGGGCAGACAATCAGCCCCAGCATTTT. The chain uses TRBV19 and TRBJ1-5; weak D call: TRBD1 (6 bases). In germline, CDR1 is LNHDA, CDR2 SQIVND (reference sequence). The CDR3 loop spans 15 amino acids. Trimming stripped 2 bases from V and 3 bases from J, with 11 bases between.

This clone was counted a single time. The gene calls are TRBV18 and TRBJ2-1; possibly TRBD2 for D (6 bases). The germline CDR1 and CDR2 sequences are KGHSH and LQKENI. The V end was cut by 4 bases, the J end by 6 bases, with 19 bases between. This CDR3 is built from 16 residues. The CDR3 bases are TGTGCCAGCTCACTTCCCGTTTTGACCGGGGGCAATGAGCAGTTCTTC. Amino acid sequence: CASSLPVLTGGNEQFF.

J is TRBJ2-7 and V is TRBV5-5, with 9 bases identical to TRBD1. Looked up from germline, CDR1 is SGHKS and CDR2 is YYEKEE (reference sequence). With 3 bases clipped from V and 6 bases from J, the junction kept 4 bases outside the gene matches. This CDR3 is 13 amino acids long. CDR3 DNA: TGTGCCAGCAGCTGGGCGGACAGGGGCGAGCAGTACTTC. It specifies CASSWADRGEQYF.

This clone was found once. The gene calls are TRBV27 and TRBJ2-6; D might be TRBD2 (5 bases). Per the germline V gene, CDR1 is MNHEY and CDR2 is SMNVEV (reference sequence). This CDR3 region has 14 residues. V lost 2 bases, J lost 3 bases, and 5 bases lay in between. The CDR3 region is CASSLGGGANVLTF. The CDR3 DNA follows: TGTGCCAGCAGTTTAGGAGGTGGGGCCAACGTCCTGACTTTC. The variable domain in full, completed from reference TRBV27 and TRBJ2-6, reads EAQVTQNPRYLITVTGKKLTVTCSQNMNHEYMSWYRQDPGLGLRQIYYSMNVEVTDKGDVPEGYKVSRKEKRNFPLILESPSPNQTSLYFCASSLGGGANVLTFGAGSRLTVL.

This clone was detected only a few times. This chain connects TRBV6-5 to TRBJ2-7, with 13 bases lining up with TRBD2. J gave up 7 bases and V 6 bases, and 6 bases lay outside the gene matches. The CDR3 covers 14 residues. From germline, CDR1 is MNHEY and CDR2 SVGAGI. The CDR3 spells CASRTSGGAEEQYF. Here the CDR3 DNA reads TGTGCCAGCAGAACTAGCGGGGGGGCCGAGGAGCAGTACTTC.

This rearrangement joins TRBV2 to TRBJ2-2; 8 bases fit TRBD2. CDR1 is SNHLY, CDR2 FYNNEI, per germline. The CDR3 consists of 14 residues. Trimming cost V 4 bases and J 5 bases; bases outside gene matches: 3. Here the CDR3 DNA reads TGTGCCAGCAGTGTACGGGGGGGGACCGGGGAGCTGTTTTTT. Encoded protein: CASSVRGGTGELFF. Supplemented by reference TRBV2 and TRBJ2-2, the full variable domain reads EPEVTQTPSHQVTQMGQEVILRCVPISNHLYFYWYRQILGQKVEFLVSFYNNEISEKSEIFDDQFSVERPDGSNFTLKIRSTKLEDSAMYFCASSVRGGTGELFFGEGSRLTVL.

There are a few counts of this clone. The genes are TRBV19 and TRBJ1-5, with TRBD1 matching 7 bases. V was clipped by 3 bases and J by 5 bases; unmatched bases: 7. There are 15 residues in the CDR3. Germline V CDR1 and CDR2: LNHDA, SQIVND (reference sequence). CDR3 in amino acids: CASSMASTGDQPQHF. For the CDR3, the DNA is TGTGCCAGTAGTATGGCGTCCACAGGGGATCAGCCCCAGCATTTT.

The rearrangement joins TRBV9 to TRBJ2-3; 8 bases match TRBD2. Germline lookup yields CDR1 SGDLS and CDR2 YYNGEE. The J segment lost 3 bases and the V segment lost 0 bases, leaving 3 bases of the junction unmatched. This CDR3 comprises 15 residues. CDR3 sequence (DNA): TGTGCCAGCAGCGTAGGAACTAGCGGTACAGATACGCAGTATTTT. Translation gives CASSVGTSGTDTQYF. The variable domain in full, with the rest retrieved from reference TRBV9 and TRBJ2-3, is DSGVTQTPKHLITATGQRVTLRCSPRSGDLSVYWYQQSLDQGLQFLIQYYNGEERAKGNILERFSAQQFPDLHSELNLSSLELGDSALYFCASSVGTSGTDTQYFGPGTRLTVL.